This T cell receptor beta chain was observed in a study of T cells after yellow fever vaccination. Study-wide results and caveats: Some clonotypes, a small share, were shared between CD4 and CD8 compartments. The secondary response showed a weaker magnitude and a faster peak, day 5 versus 15. Boosting was followed by the reappearance of most primary-vaccination clones (roughly 95% CD4, around 90% CD8).

Regarding this clonotype: Its antigen is not identified.

A universal primer site and UMIs were added as TCR cDNA was made by 5'RACE template switching. TCRdb recomputed calls from the 5' RACE reads with MiXCR, one row per CDR3 protein. The table lists a few hundred thousand distinct CDR3 sequences, 9.5% to 15% of them singletons. This clonotype was sampled from a man between 18 and 35 years old who received the YFV17D yellow fever vaccine. The sample in question was CD4+ T cells sorted from PBMCs, obtained 15 days after the yellow fever booster vaccination.

The DNA of the CDR3 is TGTGCCAGCAGCCCTGGAGGGGGTGCAACTAATGAAAAACTGTTTTTT. Translated: CASSPGGGATNEKLFF. This sequence joins TRBV5-4 and TRBJ1-4; tentatively, D is TRBD1 (6 bases). Germline-derived CDR1 and CDR2 are SGHNT and YYREEE (reference sequence). This CDR3 spans 16 amino acids. The V gene lost 4 bases and the J gene lost 0 bases, with 13 bases spanning the gap.